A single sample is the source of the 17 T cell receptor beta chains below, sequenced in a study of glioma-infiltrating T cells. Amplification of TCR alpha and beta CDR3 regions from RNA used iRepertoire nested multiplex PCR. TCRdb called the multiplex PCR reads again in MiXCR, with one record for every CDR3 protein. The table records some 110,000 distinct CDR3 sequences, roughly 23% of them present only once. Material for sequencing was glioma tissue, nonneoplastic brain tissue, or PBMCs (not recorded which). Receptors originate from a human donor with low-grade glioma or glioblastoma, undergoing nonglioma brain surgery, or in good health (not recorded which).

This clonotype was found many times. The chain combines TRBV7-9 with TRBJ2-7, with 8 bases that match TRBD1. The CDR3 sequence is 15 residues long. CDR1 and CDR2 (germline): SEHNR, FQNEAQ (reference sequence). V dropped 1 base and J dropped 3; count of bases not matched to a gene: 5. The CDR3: CASSLVGDRLYEQYF. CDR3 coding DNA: TGTGCCAGCAGCTTAGTAGGGGACAGGCTCTACGAGCAGTACTTC.

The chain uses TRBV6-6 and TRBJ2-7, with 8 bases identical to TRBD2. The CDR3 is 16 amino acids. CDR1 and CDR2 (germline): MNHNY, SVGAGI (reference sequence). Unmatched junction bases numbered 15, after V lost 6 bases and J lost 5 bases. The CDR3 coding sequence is TGTGCCAGCAGCGATGTAGCGGGACGCTTAGTGGACGAGCAGTACTTC. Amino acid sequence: CASSDVAGRLVDEQYF.

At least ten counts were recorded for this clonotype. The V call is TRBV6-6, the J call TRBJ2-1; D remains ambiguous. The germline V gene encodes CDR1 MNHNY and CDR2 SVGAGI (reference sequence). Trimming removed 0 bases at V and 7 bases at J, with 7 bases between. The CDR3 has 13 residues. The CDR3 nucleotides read TGTGCCAGCAGTTACTCGAGGTCTAATGAGCAGTTCTTC. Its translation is CASSYSRSNEQFF.

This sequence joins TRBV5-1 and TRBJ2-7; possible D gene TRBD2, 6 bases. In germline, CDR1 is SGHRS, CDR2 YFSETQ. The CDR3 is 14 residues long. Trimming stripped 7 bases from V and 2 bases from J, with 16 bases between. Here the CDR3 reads CASGISGGTYEQYF. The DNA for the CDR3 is TGCGCCAGCGGAATCTCAGGCGGGACCTACGAGCAGTACTTC.

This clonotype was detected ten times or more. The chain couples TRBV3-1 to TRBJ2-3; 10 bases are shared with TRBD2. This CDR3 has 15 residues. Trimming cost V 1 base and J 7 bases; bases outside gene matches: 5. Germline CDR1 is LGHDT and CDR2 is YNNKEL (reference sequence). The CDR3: CASSQGLAGAYTQYF. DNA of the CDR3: TGTGCCAGCAGCCAAGGGCTAGCGGGAGCATATACGCAGTATTTT.

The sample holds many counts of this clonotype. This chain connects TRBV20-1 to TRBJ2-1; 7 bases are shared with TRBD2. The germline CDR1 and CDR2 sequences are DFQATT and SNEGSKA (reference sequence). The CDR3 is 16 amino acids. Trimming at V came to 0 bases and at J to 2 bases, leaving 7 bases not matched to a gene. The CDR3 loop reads CSARDLGGSTYNEQFF. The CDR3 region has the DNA TGCAGTGCTAGAGATTTGGGCGGGAGCACCTACAATGAGCAGTTCTTC.

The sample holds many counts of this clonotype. The CDR3 bases are TGTGCCAGCAGTGCCCTAATGAGGGGCGGGGAGACCCAGTACTTC. This encodes CASSALMRGGETQYF. The chain employs TRBV25-1 and TRBJ2-5; D assignment may be TRBD1 or TRBD2 (5 bases each). V gave up 4 bases and J gave up 5 bases, with 17 bases separating them. CDR1 and CDR2 (germline): MGHDK, SYGVNS. The CDR3 is 15 residues long.

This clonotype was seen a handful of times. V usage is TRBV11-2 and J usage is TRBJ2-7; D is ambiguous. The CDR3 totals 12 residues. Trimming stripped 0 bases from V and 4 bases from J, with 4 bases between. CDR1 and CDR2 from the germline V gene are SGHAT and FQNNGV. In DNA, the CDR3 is TGTGCCAGCAGCTTAGATCAATACGAGCAGTACTTC. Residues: CASSLDQYEQYF.

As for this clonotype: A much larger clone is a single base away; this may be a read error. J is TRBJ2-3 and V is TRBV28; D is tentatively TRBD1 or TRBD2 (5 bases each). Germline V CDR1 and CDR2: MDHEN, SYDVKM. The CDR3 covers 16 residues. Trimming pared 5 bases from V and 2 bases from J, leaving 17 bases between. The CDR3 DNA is TGTGCCAGCAGTCCATGTACATTCGGGACCACAGATACGCAGTATTTT. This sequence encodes CASSPCTFGTTDTQYF. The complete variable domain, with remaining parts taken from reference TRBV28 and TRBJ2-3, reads DVKVTQSSRYLVKRTGEKVFLECVQDMDHENMFWYRQDPGLGLRLIYFSYDVKMKEKGDIPEGYSVSREKKERFSLILESASTNQTSMYLCASSPCTFGTTDTQYFGPGTRLTVL.

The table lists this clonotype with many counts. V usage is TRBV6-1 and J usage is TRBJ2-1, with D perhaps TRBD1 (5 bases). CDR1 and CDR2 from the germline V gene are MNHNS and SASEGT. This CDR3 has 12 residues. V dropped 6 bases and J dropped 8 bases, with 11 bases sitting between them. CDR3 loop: CASSGRADEQFF. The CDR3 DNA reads TGTGCCAGCAGCGGCAGGGCGGATGAGCAGTTCTTC.

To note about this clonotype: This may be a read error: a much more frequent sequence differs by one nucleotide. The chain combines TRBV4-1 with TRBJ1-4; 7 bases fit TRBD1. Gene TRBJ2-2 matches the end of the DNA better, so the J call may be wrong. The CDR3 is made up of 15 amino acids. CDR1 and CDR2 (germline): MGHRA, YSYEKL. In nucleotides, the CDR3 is TGCGCCAGCAGCCAAGTACAGGGGCCGAGCGGGGAGCTGTTTTTT. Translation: CASSQVQGPSGELFF.

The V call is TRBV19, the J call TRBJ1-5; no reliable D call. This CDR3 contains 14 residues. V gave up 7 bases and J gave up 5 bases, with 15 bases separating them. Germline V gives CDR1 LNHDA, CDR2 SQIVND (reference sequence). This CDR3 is CASNSRVWDQPQHF. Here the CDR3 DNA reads TGTGCCAGTAATTCGAGGGTGTGGGATCAGCCCCAGCATTTT.

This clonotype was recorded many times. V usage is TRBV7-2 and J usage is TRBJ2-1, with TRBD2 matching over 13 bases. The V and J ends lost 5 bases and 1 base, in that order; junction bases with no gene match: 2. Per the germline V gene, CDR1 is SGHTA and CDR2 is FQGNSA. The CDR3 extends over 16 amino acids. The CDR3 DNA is TGTGCCAGCAGCGCGGGACTAGCGGGATCCTACAATGAGCAGTTCTTC. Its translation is CASSAGLAGSYNEQFF.

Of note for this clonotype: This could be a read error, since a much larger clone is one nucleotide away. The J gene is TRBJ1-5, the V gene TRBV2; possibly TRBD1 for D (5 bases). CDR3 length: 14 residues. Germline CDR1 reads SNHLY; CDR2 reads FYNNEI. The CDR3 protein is CAGSGTGGNQHQHF. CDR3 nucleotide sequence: TGTGCCGGTTCCGGGACCGGGGGAAATCAGCACCAGCATTTT.

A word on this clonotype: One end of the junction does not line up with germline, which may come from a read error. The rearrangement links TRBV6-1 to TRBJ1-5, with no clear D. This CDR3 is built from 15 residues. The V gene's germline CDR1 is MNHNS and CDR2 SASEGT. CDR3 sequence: CASSQSGRSNQHQHF. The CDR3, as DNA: TGTGCCAGCAGTCAATCCGGACGGAGCAATCAGCACCAGCATTTT.

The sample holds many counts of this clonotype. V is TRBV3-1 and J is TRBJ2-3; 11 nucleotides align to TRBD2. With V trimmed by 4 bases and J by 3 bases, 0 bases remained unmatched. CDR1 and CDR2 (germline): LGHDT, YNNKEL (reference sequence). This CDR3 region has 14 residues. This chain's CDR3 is CASSRLAGTDTQYF. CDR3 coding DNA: TGTGCCAGCAGCCGACTAGCGGGAACAGATACGCAGTATTTT.

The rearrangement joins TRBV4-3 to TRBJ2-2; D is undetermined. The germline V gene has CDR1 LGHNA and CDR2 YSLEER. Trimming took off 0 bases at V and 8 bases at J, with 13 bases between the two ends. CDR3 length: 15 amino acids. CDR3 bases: TGCGCCAGCAGCCAAGATCCAAGGTCCTCAGGGGAGCTGTTTTTT. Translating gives CASSQDPRSSGELFF.